Below, 21 T cell receptor beta chains from the same sample are listed, as sequenced in a study of CD8 T cells in Susac syndrome. An amount of RNA that ranged from roughly 0.45 to 1 ug was reverse transcribed with random hexamers. TCRdb passed the immunoSEQ multiplex PCR reads through MiXCR, listing each CDR3 protein once. Of about 120,000 distinct CDR3 sequences in the sample, just under 95% were seen once. The material sequenced was CD8+ T cells from PBMCs. These receptors were obtained from a human donor with Susac syndrome.

This chain connects TRBV4-3 to TRBJ2-1; maybe TRBD2 (5 bases). Germline V gene data show CDR1 as LGHNA and CDR2 as YSLEER. The CDR3 is 14 residues long. Trimming took off 0 bases at V and 6 bases at J, with 9 bases between the two ends. CDR3 nucleotides: TGCGCCAGCAGCCAAGATATAGGGAGCAATGAGCAGTTCTTC. Amino acids: CASSQDIGSNEQFF.

The genes are TRBV7-9 and TRBJ1-2; tentative D call: TRBD1 (5 bases). Germline CDR1 SEHNR, CDR2 FQNEAQ (reference sequence). The CDR3 loop spans 12 amino acids. V lost 5 bases, J lost 7 bases, and 11 bases lay in between. The CDR3 protein is CASSPDSIGYTF. CDR3 coding DNA: TGTGCCAGCAGCCCCGACAGTATTGGCTACACCTTC.

The rearrangement joins TRBV12-3 or TRBV12-4 to TRBJ2-3; no definite D call. V dropped 5 bases and J dropped 6 bases, with 12 bases sitting between them. The CDR3 is made up of 13 amino acids. CDR3 DNA sequence: TGTGCCAGCAGTCCGAGCCGAGAGGATACGCAGTATTTT. It codes for CASSPSREDTQYF.

This chain uses TRBV30 with TRBJ1-2; no clear D. V lost 1 base and J lost 2, with 8 bases in between. The CDR3 has 13 residues. Germline V gives CDR1 GTSNPN, CDR2 SVGIG (reference sequence). The CDR3 DNA is TGTGCCTGGAGTGCGGGGATCAACTATGGCTACACCTTC. Encoded protein: CAWSAGINYGYTF. The full variable domain, in which reference TRBV30 and TRBJ1-2 provide the parts outside the CDR3, is SQTIHQWPATLVQPVGSPLSLECTVEGTSNPNLYWYRQAAGRGLQLLFYSVGIGQISSEVPQNLSASRPQDRQFILSSKKLLLSDSGFYLCAWSAGINYGYTFGSGTRLTVV.

The chain has TRBV23-1 and TRBJ2-5, with D maybe TRBD1 (5 bases). TRBV23-1 is an ORF; its function is uncertain. V lost 2 bases, J lost 3 bases, and 10 bases lay in between. This CDR3 region has 14 residues. The CDR3 DNA follows: TGCGCCAGCAGTCAAGGCCAGGGTAAAGAGACCCAGTACTTC. It is translated as CASSQGQGKETQYF.

The chain is built from TRBV3-1 and TRBJ2-1; 7 bases map to TRBD2. Germline V gene sequence: CDR1 LGHDT, CDR2 YNNKEL (reference sequence). This CDR3 contains 18 residues. After removal of 1 base from V and 2 bases from J, the junction contained 11 bases not matched to a gene. The CDR3, as DNA: TGTGCCAGCAGCCAAGTTATAAGTCGACTAGCCCCCTACAATGAGCAGTTCTTC. Translated, it gives CASSQVISRLAPYNEQFF.

This chain uses TRBV27 with TRBJ2-7, with D possibly being TRBD1 (5 bases). V was shortened by 6 bases and J by 0 bases, with 12 bases between the two germline ends. This CDR3 comprises 14 residues. Germline assignment: CDR1 MNHEY and CDR2 SMNVEV (reference sequence). The CDR3 here is CASSGQGSSYEQYF. CDR3 bases: TGTGCCAGCAGCGGGCAGGGAAGCTCCTACGAGCAGTACTTC.

The rearrangement links TRBV4-1 to TRBJ2-1; TRBD2 agrees at 7 bases. The CDR3 loop spans 15 amino acids. The trim removed 5 bases at V and 7 bases at J, leaving 11 bases unmatched. Per the germline V gene, CDR1 is MGHRA and CDR2 is YSYEKL. The CDR3 DNA is TGCGCCAGCAGCGGGGGTCCCCCGGGGGGAAATGAGCAGTTCTTC. Protein sequence: CASSGGPPGGNEQFF.

This chain connects TRBV19 to TRBJ2-3, with a weak D call TRBD2 (5 bases). The germline V gene encodes CDR1 LNHDA and CDR2 SQIVND (reference sequence). There are 14 residues in the CDR3. Deletions cut 4 bases from V and 4 bases from J, with 12 bases between. CDR3 protein: CASSTMDFPDTQYF. CDR3 nucleotides: TGTGCCAGTAGTACCATGGACTTCCCAGATACGCAGTATTTT.

This clonotype was observed a single time. The chain recombines TRBV23-1 with TRBJ1-1; 7 bases map to TRBD1. TRBV23-1 is labeled an ORF, and its function is uncertain. The CDR3 covers 16 residues. Losses at the gene ends were 4 bases for V and 0 bases for J; bases not matched to a gene: 8. DNA of the CDR3: TGCGCCAGCAGTCGCAACCGGGACAGCATGAACACTGAAGCTTTCTTT. Encoded protein: CASSRNRDSMNTEAFF.

The chain joins TRBV20-1 to TRBJ2-5; a weak D match, TRBD1 (8 bases). The CDR3 runs 13 residues. Germline CDR1 DFQATT, CDR2 SNEGSKA (reference sequence). V lost 5 bases and J lost 3, with 13 bases in between. As DNA, the CDR3 is TGCAGTGCTCCTACAGGGGGGGAAGAGACCCAGTACTTC. It translates to CSAPTGGEETQYF.

The chain combines TRBV13 with TRBJ1-5, with D tentatively TRBD1 (6 bases). Germline CDR1 and CDR2: PRHDT and FYEKMQ (reference sequence). V gave up 2 bases and J gave up 7 bases, with 12 bases separating them. This CDR3 has 14 residues. The CDR3 is CASSLSGARQPQHF. The CDR3 region has the DNA TGTGCCAGCAGCTTATCGGGGGCAAGGCAGCCCCAGCATTTT. Full variable domain (rest looked up from reference TRBV13 and TRBJ1-5): AAGVIQSPRHLIKEKRETATLKCYPIPRHDTVYWYQQGPGQDPQFLISFYEKMQSDKGSIPDRFSAQQFSDYHSELNMSSLELGDSALYFCASSLSGARQPQHFGDGTRLSIL.

J is TRBJ2-5 and V is TRBV2; D may be TRBD2 (5 bases). CDR3 length: 15 amino acids. V was pared by 4 bases and J by 1 base, with 13 bases between. Germline loops: CDR1 SNHLY, CDR2 FYNNEI. The CDR3 sequence: CASSVGAALQETQYF. Here the CDR3 DNA reads TGTGCCAGCAGTGTGGGAGCGGCGCTCCAAGAGACCCAGTACTTC. The full variable domain, with the rest looked up from reference TRBV2 and TRBJ2-5, is EPEVTQTPSHQVTQMGQEVILRCVPISNHLYFYWYRQILGQKVEFLVSFYNNEISEKSEIFDDQFSVERPDGSNFTLKIRSTKLEDSAMYFCASSVGAALQETQYFGPGTRLLVL.

This chain links TRBV6-2 or TRBV6-3 with TRBJ2-3; tentatively, D is TRBD1 (6 bases). The CDR3 is made up of 11 amino acids. V was cut by 10 bases and J by 6 bases, with 11 bases left in between. From germline, CDR1 is MNHEY and CDR2 SVGEGT. CDR3 bases: TGTGCCACCCAAAGGGGGGATACGCAGTATTTT. It specifies CATQRGDTQYF.

This clonotype has a single count. V usage is TRBV6-6 and J usage is TRBJ2-1, with D possibly matching TRBD1 (5 bases). Trimming left V 4 bases short and J 5 bases short, with 12 bases between. This CDR3 has 14 residues. Germline V lookup: CDR1 MNHNY, CDR2 SVGAGI (reference sequence). CDR3: CASSLQDPNNEQFF. The CDR3 nucleotides are TGTGCCAGCAGTTTACAGGACCCGAACAATGAGCAGTTCTTC.

This clonotype was seen a single time. The chain combines TRBV12-3 or TRBV12-4 with TRBJ2-3, with D unresolved. The CDR3 extends over 13 amino acids. V dropped 4 bases and J dropped 6 bases, with 11 bases sitting between them. CDR3 DNA sequence: TGTGCCAGCAGTTCGAGCACGCCGGATACGCAGTATTTT. Translated, it gives CASSSSTPDTQYF.

The rearrangement joins TRBV29-1 to TRBJ2-7; the match to TRBD1 covers 11 bases. There are 14 residues in the CDR3. The junction had 8 bases not matched to a gene; V was cut back by 5 bases and J by 5 bases. Per germline, CDR1 SQVTM and CDR2 ANQGSEA. This chain's CDR3 is CSVRDRDRGNEQYF. CDR3 in DNA: TGCAGCGTTCGGGACCGGGACAGGGGGAACGAGCAGTACTTC.

The chain has TRBV15 and TRBJ2-7; 8 positions agree with TRBD1. The CDR3 loop spans 15 amino acids. Germline CDR1 and CDR2: LNHNV and YYDKDF (reference sequence). After removal of 4 bases from V and 3 bases from J, the junction contained 8 bases not matched to a gene. CDR3 DNA: TGTGCCACCAGCATAACCGGGACAGGCGTCTACGAGCAGTACTTC. Translating it yields CATSITGTGVYEQYF.

The chain carries TRBV3-1 and TRBJ1-2; perhaps TRBD1 as D (6 bases). Trimming left V 4 bases short and J 8 bases short, with 23 bases between. This CDR3 region has 16 residues. Germline-derived CDR1 and CDR2 are LGHDT and YNNKEL (reference sequence). The CDR3 sequence: CASSPETRAKGGGYTF. DNA for the CDR3: TGTGCCAGCAGCCCAGAGACCCGGGCCAAGGGGGGAGGCTACACCTTC. Full variable domain (remainder filled in from reference TRBV3-1 and TRBJ1-2): DTAVSQTPKYLVTQMGNDKSIKCEQNLGHDTMYWYKQDSKKFLKIMFSYNNKELIINETVPNRFSPKSPDKAHLNLHINSLELGDSAVYFCASSPETRAKGGGYTFGSGTRLTVV.

The chain carries TRBV20-1 and TRBJ2-3; D remains ambiguous. CDR1 and CDR2 (germline): DFQATT, SNEGSKA (reference sequence). V lost 6 bases to trimming and J lost 6 bases, with 10 bases between them. This CDR3 is 11 amino acids long. The CDR3 DNA is TGCAGTGCCCCCTTAGGGGATACGCAGTATTTT. Amino acids: CSAPLGDTQYF.

The V and J genes are TRBV4-3 and TRBJ1-6, with a possible D match to TRBD1 (6 bases). The V end lost 0 bases, the J end lost 7 bases, and 10 bases lay between the germline ends. The CDR3 has 15 residues. Per germline, CDR1 LGHNA and CDR2 YSLEER. CDR3 protein: CASSQDTGINSPLHF. DNA of the CDR3: TGCGCCAGCAGCCAAGATACAGGGATCAATTCACCCCTCCACTTT.